The present T cell receptor (beta chain) was sequenced within a study of CD4 T cells in relation to SARS-CoV-2 and coronaviruses. Clones were read by immunoSEQ multiplex PCR, and TCRdb kept only the in-frame ones, dropping some. This table has about 37,000 clones, 80% to 90% appearing once. With 5 bases removed from V and 6 bases from J, the gap between germline ends came to 7 bases. In germline, CDR1 is LGHDT, CDR2 YNNKEL (reference sequence). The CDR3 spans 12 residues. The sample taken for sequencing was memory CD4+ T cells from PBMCs. The chain carries TRBV3-1 (or the pseudogene TRBV3-2) and TRBJ2-2, with unresolved D. The sequence came from an adult with COVID-19. The CDR3 region has the DNA TGTGCCAGCAGCAATAGGGCCGGGGAGCTGTTTTTT. Protein: CASSNRAGELFF.